The clone carrying this T cell receptor (beta chain) came up many times. Its target is unknown. Germline assignment: CDR1 SEHNR and CDR2 FQNEAQ (reference sequence). Deletions cut 7 bases from V and 8 bases from J, with 12 bases between. The CDR3 has 12 amino acids. The entry originates in a study of spatial heterogeneity in lung cancer. Study background: On average, each unique TCR and UMI combination appeared more than ten times in raw reads. Points from the study as a whole: Among blood samples, ubiquitous expanded tumor TCRs appeared more at resection than at follow-up.

Time point reported: sample taken at primary tumor resection. TCRs were sequenced from unsorted whole RNA of tumor, nontumor lung or PBMC. MiXCR, run by TCRdb on the 5' RACE reads, gives a single entry per CDR3 protein. The sample records 20,000 to 25,000 distinct CDR3 sequences, approximately 4.5% being singletons. The source of this sequence is a male donor with early-stage non-small cell lung cancer. This material consisted of PBMCs, taken at surgery. The genes are TRBV7-9 and TRBJ2-1; D is possibly TRBD2 (6 bases). The CDR3 region has the DNA TGTGCCAGCAACCGACTAGTTGATGAGCAGTTCTTC. Translated, it gives CASNRLVDEQFF. Complete variable domain (other parts from reference TRBV7-9 and TRBJ2-1): DTGVSQNPRHKITKRGQNVTFRCDPISEHNRLYWYRQTLGQGPEFLTYFQNEAQLEKSRLLSDRFSAERPKGSFSTLEIQRTEQGDSAMYLCASNRLVDEQFFGPGTRLTVL.